The rows below give T cell receptor beta chains drawn from one sample of a study of cytomegalovirus exposure and HLA in healthy donors. This table comes from immunoSEQ multiplex PCR, and its TCRdb copy is limited to in-frame clones, with some not included. The sample holds about 150,000 clones, roughly three quarters seen once. The sequencing input was PBMCs. The receptors originated from a man aged 30 to 45 in good health and CMV-seropositive. The CDR3 runs from the conserved cysteine through the conserved F or W. Each record gives: J gene, V gene, D gene, clone size, CDR3 protein, CDR3 DNA. A D gene is named only where the DNA matches it firmly. Not all rows give a size; the values are once, few, many and, for expanded clones, a class.

J gene: TRBJ1-5; V gene: TRBV4-1; D gene: .; clone size: .; CDR3 protein: CASRGQHNSNQPQHF; CDR3 DNA: TGCGCCAGCAGAGGACAGCACAATAGCAATCAGCCCCAGCATTTT
J gene: TRBJ2-2; V gene: TRBV29-1; D gene: .; clone size: .; CDR3 protein: CSVTGTGELFF; CDR3 DNA: TGCAGCGTCACAGGCACCGGGGAGCTGTTTTTT
J gene: TRBJ1-4; V gene: TRBV10-3; D gene: TRBD1; clone size: .; CDR3 protein: CATSGQGDSTIKDEKLFF; CDR3 DNA: TGTGCCACCTCCGGCCAGGGGGACTCCACCATCAAAGATGAAAAACTGTTTTTT
J gene: TRBJ2-2; V gene: TRBV4-2; D gene: TRBD2; clone size: .; CDR3 protein: CASSQRTSGGVTGELFF; CDR3 DNA: TGTGCCAGCAGCCAACGGACTAGCGGGGGGGTGACCGGGGAGCTGTTTTTT
J gene: TRBJ1-1; V gene: TRBV6-1; D gene: TRBD1; clone size: once; CDR3 protein: CASSVQGALPTEAFF; CDR3 DNA: TGTGCCAGCAGTGTTCAGGGGGCGCTCCCCACTGAAGCTTTCTTT
J gene: TRBJ2-7; V gene: TRBV2; D gene: TRBD1; clone size: .; CDR3 protein: CASREPGQAYYEQYF; CDR3 DNA: TGTGCCAGCAGGGAGCCGGGACAGGCCTACTACGAGCAGTACTTC
J gene: TRBJ1-6; V gene: TRBV9; D gene: .; clone size: .; CDR3 protein: CASSVSTTPYETTPGDNSPLHF; CDR3 DNA: TGTGCCAGCAGCGTATCAACCACCCCGTACGAGACGACTCCGGGGGACAATTCACCCCTCCACTTT
J gene: TRBJ2-2; V gene: TRBV4-1; D gene: TRBD2; clone size: .; CDR3 protein: CASSQASGGVVGELFF; CDR3 DNA: TGCGCCAGCAGCCAAGCTAGCGGGGGGGTCGTCGGGGAGCTGTTTTTT
J gene: TRBJ2-6; V gene: TRBV28; D gene: .; clone size: .; CDR3 protein: CASLTGGANVLTF; CDR3 DNA: TGTGCCAGCTTAACCGGGGGGGCCAACGTCCTGACTTTC
J gene: TRBJ1-1; V gene: TRBV20-1; D gene: .; clone size: many; CDR3 protein: CSARRTEAFF; CDR3 DNA: TGCAGTGCTCGGAGGACTGAAGCTTTCTTT
J gene: TRBJ2-7; V gene: TRBV5-1; D gene: .; clone size: .; CDR3 protein: CASSFSVSHEQYF; CDR3 DNA: TGCGCCAGCAGCTTCTCGGTTTCCCACGAGCAGTACTTC
J gene: TRBJ2-2; V gene: TRBV15; D gene: TRBD2; clone size: .; CDR3 protein: CATSQRRPSGGTGELFF; CDR3 DNA: TGTGCCACCAGCCAAAGAAGGCCCAGCGGGGGCACCGGGGAGCTGTTTTTT
J gene: TRBJ1-2; V gene: TRBV27; D gene: .; clone size: once; CDR3 protein: CASSRRPVRGESYGYTF; CDR3 DNA: TGTGCCAGCAGTCGACGACCCGTTCGAGGTGAAAGCTATGGCTACACCTTC
J gene: TRBJ2-3; V gene: TRBV5-4; D gene: .; clone size: .; CDR3 protein: CASSLLGLDAQYF; CDR3 DNA: TGTGCCAGCAGCTTGTTGGGCCTTGACGCGCAGTATTTT
J gene: TRBJ2-1; V gene: TRBV7-2; D gene: TRBD2; clone size: .; CDR3 protein: CASSLPGGRYNEQFF; CDR3 DNA: TGTGCCAGCAGCCTGCCGGGGGGGCGCTACAATGAGCAGTTCTTC